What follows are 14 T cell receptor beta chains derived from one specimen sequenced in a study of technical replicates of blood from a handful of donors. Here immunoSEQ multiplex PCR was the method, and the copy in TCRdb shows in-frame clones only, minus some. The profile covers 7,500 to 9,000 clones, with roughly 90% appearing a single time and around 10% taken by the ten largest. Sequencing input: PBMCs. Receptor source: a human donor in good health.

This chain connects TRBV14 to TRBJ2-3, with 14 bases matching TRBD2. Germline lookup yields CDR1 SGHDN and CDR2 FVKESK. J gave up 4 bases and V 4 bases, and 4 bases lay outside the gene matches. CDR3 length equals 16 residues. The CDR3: CASSLGLAGGSDTQYF. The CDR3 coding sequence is TGTGCCAGCAGCCTTGGACTAGCGGGAGGCTCAGATACGCAGTATTTT.

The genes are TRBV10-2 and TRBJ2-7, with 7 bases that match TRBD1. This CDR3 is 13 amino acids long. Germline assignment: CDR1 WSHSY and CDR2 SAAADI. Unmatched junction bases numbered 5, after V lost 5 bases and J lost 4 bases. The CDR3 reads CASSTGVGYEQYF. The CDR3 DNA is TGCGCCAGCAGTACAGGGGTTGGATACGAGCAGTACTTC.

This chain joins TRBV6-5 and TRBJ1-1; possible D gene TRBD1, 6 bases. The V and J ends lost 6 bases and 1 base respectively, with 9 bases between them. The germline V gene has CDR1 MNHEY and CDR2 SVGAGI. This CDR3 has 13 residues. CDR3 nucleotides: TGTGCCAGCAGGCAGGGACAGAACACTGAAGCTTTCTTT. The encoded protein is CASRQGQNTEAFF.

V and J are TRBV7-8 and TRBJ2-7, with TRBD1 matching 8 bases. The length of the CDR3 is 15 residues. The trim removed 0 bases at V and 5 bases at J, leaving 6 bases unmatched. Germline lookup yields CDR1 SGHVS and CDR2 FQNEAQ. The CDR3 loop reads CASSLARQGANEQYF. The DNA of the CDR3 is TGTGCCAGCAGCTTAGCACGCCAGGGGGCGAACGAGCAGTACTTC.

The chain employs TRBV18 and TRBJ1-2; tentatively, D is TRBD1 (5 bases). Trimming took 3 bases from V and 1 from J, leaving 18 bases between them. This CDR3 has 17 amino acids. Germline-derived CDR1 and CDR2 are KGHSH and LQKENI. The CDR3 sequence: CASSPKGLKLINYGYTF. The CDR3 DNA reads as TGTGCCAGCTCACCGAAGGGACTGAAGCTAATTAACTATGGCTACACCTTC.

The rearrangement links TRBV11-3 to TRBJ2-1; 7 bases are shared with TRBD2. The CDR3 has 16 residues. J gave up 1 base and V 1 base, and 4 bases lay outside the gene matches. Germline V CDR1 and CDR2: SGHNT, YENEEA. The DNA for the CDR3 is TGTGCCAGCAGCTTAGCGGGAGGAGCGTCCTACAATGAGCAGTTCTTC. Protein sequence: CASSLAGGASYNEQFF.

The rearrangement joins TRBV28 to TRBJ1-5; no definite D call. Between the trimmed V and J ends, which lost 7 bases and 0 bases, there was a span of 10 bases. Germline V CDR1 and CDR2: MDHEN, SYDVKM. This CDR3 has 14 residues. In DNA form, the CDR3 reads TGTGCCAGCACAGCGGGGAATAGCAATCAGCCCCAGCATTTT. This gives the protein CASTAGNSNQPQHF.

CDR3 residues: CASSTGLNEQFF. Written as DNA, the CDR3 is TGTGCCAGCAGCACGGGACTTAATGAGCAGTTCTTC. The chain has TRBV11-2 and TRBJ2-1; D might be TRBD2 (6 bases). Trimming removed 5 bases at V and 7 bases at J, with 9 bases between. CDR1 and CDR2 (germline): SGHAT, FQNNGV. The CDR3 has 12 residues. Combining the CDR3 with reference TRBV11-2 and TRBJ2-1 gives the whole variable domain EAGVAQSPRYKIIEKRQSVAFWCNPISGHATLYWYQQILGQGPKLLIQFQNNGVVDDSQLPKDRFSAERLKGVDSTLKIQPAKLEDSAVYLCASSTGLNEQFFGPGTRLTVL.

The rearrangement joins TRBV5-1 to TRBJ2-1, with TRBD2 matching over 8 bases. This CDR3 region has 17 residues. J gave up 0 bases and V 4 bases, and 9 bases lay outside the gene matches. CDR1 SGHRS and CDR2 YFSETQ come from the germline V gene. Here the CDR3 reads CASSRGGSGSSYNEQFF. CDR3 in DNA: TGCGCCAGCAGCCGAGGGGGAAGCGGGAGCTCCTACAATGAGCAGTTCTTC.

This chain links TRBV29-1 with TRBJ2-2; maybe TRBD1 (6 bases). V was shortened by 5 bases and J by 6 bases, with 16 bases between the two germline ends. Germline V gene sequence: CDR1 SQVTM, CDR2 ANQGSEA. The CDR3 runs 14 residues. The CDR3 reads CSVSRGQRAGELFF. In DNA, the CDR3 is TGCAGCGTTAGCAGAGGACAGAGAGCCGGGGAGCTGTTTTTT.

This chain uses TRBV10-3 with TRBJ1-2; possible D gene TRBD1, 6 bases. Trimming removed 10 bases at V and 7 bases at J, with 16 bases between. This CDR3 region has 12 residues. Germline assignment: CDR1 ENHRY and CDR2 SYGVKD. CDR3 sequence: CATQTGQGGYTF. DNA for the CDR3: TGTGCCACCCAGACAGGTCAGGGTGGCTACACCTTC.

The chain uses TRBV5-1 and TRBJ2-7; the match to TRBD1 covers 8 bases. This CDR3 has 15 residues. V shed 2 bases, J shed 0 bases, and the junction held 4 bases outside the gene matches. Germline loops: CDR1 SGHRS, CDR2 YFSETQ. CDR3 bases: TGCGCCAGCAGCTTAGTAACAGGGGGCTCCTACGAGCAGTACTTC. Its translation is CASSLVTGGSYEQYF.

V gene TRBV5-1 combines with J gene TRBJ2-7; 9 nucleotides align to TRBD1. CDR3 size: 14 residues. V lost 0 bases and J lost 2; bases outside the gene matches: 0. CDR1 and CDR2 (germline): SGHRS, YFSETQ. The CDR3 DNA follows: TGCGCCAGCAGCTTGGGGACAGGGGCCTACGAGCAGTACTTC. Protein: CASSLGTGAYEQYF.

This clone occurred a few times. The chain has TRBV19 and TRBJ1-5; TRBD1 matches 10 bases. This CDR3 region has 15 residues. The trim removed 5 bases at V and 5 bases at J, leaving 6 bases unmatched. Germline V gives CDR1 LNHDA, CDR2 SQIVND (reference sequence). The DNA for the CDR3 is TGTGCCAGTAGTGGGACAGGGGAGGGTTATCAGCCCCAGCATTTT. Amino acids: CASSGTGEGYQPQHF.